This TCR beta chain appears in the sequencing data of a study of control samples from healthy donors and cancer patients. The CDR3 runs to 17 residues. Germline loops: CDR1 ENHRY, CDR2 SYGVKD. Germline trimming cut 3 bases from V and 4 bases from J; bases unmatched to any gene: 7. Libraries were prepared by immunoSEQ multiplex PCR; TCRdb keeps only in-frame clonotypes and omits some of them. This sample has 150,000 to 200,000 clones, with roughly 95% found just once. Material for sequencing was blood. This clonotype was sampled from a woman aged 25 to 39 in good health. The chain recombines TRBV10-3 with TRBJ2-1, with 12 positions matching TRBD2. CDR3 sequence reads: CAISDSSGRARYNEQFF. Written as DNA, the CDR3 is TGTGCCATCAGTGATTCTAGCGGGAGGGCCAGGTACAATGAGCAGTTCTTC.